A single sample is the source of the 31 T cell receptor beta chains below, sequenced in a study of blood T cells in healthy people across ages. Primed by a sample-barcoded 5' primer and a J-beta primer mix, a second PCR proceeded for about 6 to 12 cycles. TCRdb recomputed calls from the 5' RACE reads with MiXCR, one row per CDR3 protein. The sample lists about 290,000 distinct CDR3 sequences, roughly 29% seen once, with 25% to 30% in the top ten. The material sequenced was blood. Receptor source: a woman in her sixties or seventies in good health.

This clonotype was counted ten times or more. V usage is TRBV10-3 and J usage is TRBJ2-1, with 9 positions matching TRBD2. CDR3 length equals 14 residues. J gave up 0 bases and V 11 bases, and 5 bases lay outside the gene matches. The germline CDR1 and CDR2 sequences are ENHRY and SYGVKD. Written as DNA, the CDR3 is TGTGCCGCTAGCGGGACAAGCTCCTACAATGAGCAGTTCTTC. Amino acids: CAASGTSSYNEQFF.

The chain couples TRBV20-1 to TRBJ2-2; TRBD2 might be the D (6 bases). Looked up from germline, CDR1 is DFQATT and CDR2 is SNEGSKA (reference sequence). With 0 bases removed from V and 4 bases from J, the gap between germline ends came to 12 bases. The CDR3 consists of 15 residues. CDR3 nucleotides: TGCAGTGCTAGAGAGAAGCGGGTTTTCACCGGGGAGCTGTTTTTT. It encodes CSAREKRVFTGELFF.

This clonotype was found many times. This chain uses TRBV2 with TRBJ2-6; D gene unclear. The CDR3 has 12 residues. CDR1 and CDR2 (germline): SNHLY, FYNNEI. The V end was cut by 9 bases, the J end by 2 bases, with 5 bases between. The CDR3 DNA reads TGTGCCAGGGAAGCTGGGGCCAACGTCCTGACTTTC. Its protein product is CAREAGANVLTF.

The table lists this clonotype with a few counts. The rearrangement links TRBV7-9 to TRBJ2-3; no clear D gene. Germline V gene sequence: CDR1 SEHNR, CDR2 FQNEAQ (reference sequence). The germline V and J ends were trimmed by 4 bases and 6 bases, with 20 bases remaining between them. The CDR3 spans 16 residues. The CDR3 bases are TGTGCCAGCAGCTCCCCACCGGGCCATATCAAGGATACGCAGTATTTT. The encoded protein is CASSSPPGHIKDTQYF. Filled out from reference TRBV7-9 and TRBJ2-3, the complete variable domain reads DTGVSQNPRHKITKRGQNVTFRCDPISEHNRLYWYRQTLGQGPEFLTYFQNEAQLEKSRLLSDRFSAERPKGSFSTLEIQRTEQGDSAMYLCASSSPPGHIKDTQYFGPGTRLTVL.

The gene calls are TRBV20-1 and TRBJ1-2, with 8 bases fitting TRBD1. The length of the CDR3 is 12 residues. Per the germline V gene, CDR1 is DFQATT and CDR2 is SNEGSKA (reference sequence). J gave up 10 bases and V 5 bases, and 9 bases lay outside the gene matches. CDR3 amino acids: CSASTGGDDYTF. The DNA for the CDR3 is TGCAGTGCTTCAACAGGGGGGGACGACTACACCTTC.

The chain combines TRBV28 with TRBJ1-6; 8 positions match TRBD1. Germline V CDR1 and CDR2: MDHEN, SYDVKM. Unmatched junction bases numbered 10, after V lost 5 bases and J lost 10 bases. The CDR3 loop spans 15 amino acids. In nucleotides, the CDR3 is TGTGCCAGCAGTGGCGTAAGGGCAGGGGGCTCACCCCTCCACTTT. It encodes CASSGVRAGGSPLHF.

This clonotype was counted many times. The chain combines TRBV3-1 with TRBJ2-1; no clear D gene. The germline V gene has CDR1 LGHDT and CDR2 YNNKEL (reference sequence). This CDR3 spans 12 amino acids. The V and J ends lost 4 bases and 10 bases respectively, with 11 bases between them. CDR3 protein: CASSPFPPEQFF. In DNA, the CDR3 is TGTGCCAGCAGCCCCTTCCCGCCCGAGCAGTTCTTC.

Comments on this clonotype: One base away lies a much larger clone, so this may be a sequencing read error. V and J are TRBV4-1 and TRBJ2-5, with 10 bases lining up with TRBD1. The DNA matches TRBJ2-1 better at its end, which makes the J call doubtful. CDR1 and CDR2 (germline): MGHRA, YSYEKL. This CDR3 spans 16 amino acids. The CDR3: CASSHPLRDRGEKQFF. CDR3 nucleotides: TGCGCCAGCAGCCATCCCCTCCGGGACAGGGGCGAAAAGCAGTTCTTC.

Concerning this clonotype: This may be a read error: a much more frequent sequence differs by one nucleotide. This chain links TRBV7-2 with TRBJ2-5; D call uncertain. V lost 3 bases and J lost 5, with 4 bases in between. The CDR3 contains 11 residues. Per the germline V gene, CDR1 is SGHTA and CDR2 is FQGNSA. As DNA, the CDR3 is TGTGCCAGCAGCTTTATTGAGACCCAGTACTTC. It specifies CASSFIETQYF.

The chain couples TRBV20-1 to TRBJ1-1; unclear D gene. Germline values: CDR1 DFQATT, CDR2 SNEGSKA (reference sequence). The CDR3 spans 15 residues. Trimming stripped 1 base from V and 1 base from J, with 13 bases between. The DNA for the CDR3 is TGCAGTGCTAGAGGGGGTGGAGCGGGGAACACTGAAGCTTTCTTT. This gives the protein CSARGGGAGNTEAFF.

This chain links TRBV7-6 with TRBJ2-5; TRBD1 matches 9 bases. Germline V gene data show CDR1 as SGHVS and CDR2 as FNYEAQ. The CDR3 has 13 residues. The J segment lost 6 bases and the V segment lost 5 bases, leaving 4 bases of the junction unmatched. The CDR3 spells CASSPGQGKTQYF. For the CDR3, the DNA is TGTGCCAGCAGCCCCGGACAGGGGAAGACCCAGTACTTC.

In its sample, this clonotype was seen a few times. This chain connects TRBV6-5 to TRBJ1-1, with unresolved D. Deletions cut 5 bases from V and 3 bases from J, with 7 bases between. Per the germline V gene, CDR1 is MNHEY and CDR2 is SVGAGI. The CDR3 covers 12 residues. The DNA of the CDR3 is TGTGCCAGCAGTCGGGCAGACACTGAAGCTTTCTTT. This translates into CASSRADTEAFF.

V usage is TRBV6-2 or TRBV6-3 and J usage is TRBJ1-2, with TRBD1 identical over 11 bases. This CDR3 region has 13 residues. V was pared by 5 bases and J by 6 bases, with 2 bases of the junction left unmatched. Germline V CDR1 and CDR2: MNHEY, SVGEGT. This CDR3 reads CASSGDRGNGYTF. The CDR3 nucleotides are TGTGCCAGCAGTGGGGACAGGGGGAATGGCTACACCTTC.

Concerning this clonotype: The junction and the germline gene differ at one end; a read error may be behind it. V gene TRBV10-3 combines with J gene TRBJ2-4; D gene ambiguous. Germline V gives CDR1 ENHRY, CDR2 SYGVKD. The CDR3 is 15 residues long. CDR3 region: CASSDPALAKNIQYF. CDR3 sequence (DNA): TGTGCCAGCAGTGACCCCGCCCTAGCCAAAAACATTCAGTACTTC.

V usage is TRBV7-2 and J usage is TRBJ1-1; D remains ambiguous. Trimming left V 0 bases short and J 6 bases short, with 8 bases between. The germline V gene encodes CDR1 SGHTA and CDR2 FQGNSA. This CDR3 spans 13 amino acids. CDR3 DNA: TGTGCCAGCAGCTTAGCGCTTAACTCTGAAGCTTTCTTT. This translates into CASSLALNSEAFF.

The V call is TRBV4-1, the J call TRBJ2-3; TRBD2 is a possible D gene (6 bases). The CDR3 is 15 amino acids. Germline lookup yields CDR1 MGHRA and CDR2 YSYEKL. Trimming removed 2 bases from V and 1 base from J, with 10 bases in between. CDR3 nucleotide sequence: TGCGCCAGCAGCCAACGGGGGATTGGCACAGATACGCAGTATTTT. This translates into CASSQRGIGTDTQYF.

Ten or more counts support this clonotype. This sequence joins TRBV29-1 and TRBJ2-4; TRBD2 aligns across 10 bases. Looked up from germline, CDR1 is SQVTM and CDR2 is ANQGSEA. The junction had 4 bases not matched to a gene; V was cut back by 7 bases and J by 7 bases. The CDR3 has 12 residues. DNA of the CDR3: TGCAGCGCCACAGCGGGAGGGAACATTCAGTACTTC. Translated, it gives CSATAGGNIQYF.

This clonotype was detected a few times. V usage is TRBV11-2 and J usage is TRBJ1-3; no reliable D call. The CDR3 spans 14 residues. The germline gives CDR1 SGHAT, CDR2 FQNNGV. Between the trimmed V and J ends, which lost 5 bases and 4 bases, there was a span of 12 bases. CDR3 sequence reads: CASSAGESGNTIYF. In nucleotides, the CDR3 is TGTGCCAGCAGCGCCGGGGAATCCGGAAACACCATATATTTT.

This chain links TRBV7-6 with TRBJ2-5; the D gene is possibly TRBD2 (5 bases). The CDR3 consists of 14 residues. CDR1 SGHVS and CDR2 FNYEAQ come from the germline V gene. V was cut by 3 bases and J by 4 bases, with 12 bases left in between. The CDR3 DNA sequence: TGTGCCAGCAGCTTGGAGGCATTGGGAGAGACCCAGTACTTC. This translates into CASSLEALGETQYF.

The rearrangement links TRBV28 to TRBJ2-1; 8 nucleotides match TRBD2. CDR1 MDHEN and CDR2 SYDVKM come from the germline V gene. With V trimmed by 6 bases and J by 7 bases, 8 bases remained unmatched. This CDR3 comprises 14 residues. CDR3 nucleotides: TGTGCCAGCAGAAGCGGGAGCTCGTTGAATGAGCAGTTCTTC. Amino acids: CASRSGSSLNEQFF.

V gene TRBV4-3 combines with J gene TRBJ2-7; TRBD2 might be the D (5 bases). The length of the CDR3 is 14 residues. V lost 6 bases and J 7 bases, leaving 19 bases between the germline ends. Germline assignment: CDR1 LGHNA and CDR2 YSLEER. The CDR3 DNA reads TGCGCCAGCAGTCCGGAACTAGAGGTACGGGAGCAGTACTTC. Protein sequence: CASSPELEVREQYF.

The genes are TRBV4-1 and TRBJ2-5, with D unresolved. Germline V gives CDR1 MGHRA, CDR2 YSYEKL. The CDR3 has 14 residues. The germline V and J ends were trimmed by 1 base and 4 bases, with 10 bases remaining between them. Here the CDR3 DNA reads TGCGCCAGCAGCCAAGGTTTTCCAGGAGAGACCCAGTACTTC. It translates to CASSQGFPGETQYF.

This clonotype has only a few counts. The rearrangement joins TRBV20-1 to TRBJ2-1, with TRBD2 identical over 8 bases. CDR3 length equals 17 residues. Germline-derived CDR1 and CDR2 are DFQATT and SNEGSKA (reference sequence). After removal of 3 bases from V and 8 bases from J, the junction contained 18 bases not matched to a gene. CDR3 sequence reads: CSARGFGQAGATDEQFF. The CDR3 DNA follows: TGCAGTGCTAGGGGTTTTGGGCAAGCGGGAGCGACCGATGAGCAGTTCTTC.

This clonotype was seen more than once but under ten times. The J gene is TRBJ2-1, the V gene TRBV2; D possibly corresponds to TRBD2 (6 bases). The CDR3 covers 15 residues. V dropped 8 bases and J dropped 0 bases, with 14 bases sitting between them. Looked up from germline, CDR1 is SNHLY and CDR2 is FYNNEI. Here the CDR3 reads CASGDGRPSYNEQFF. The CDR3 bases are TGTGCCAGCGGGGATGGGAGGCCCTCCTACAATGAGCAGTTCTTC.

The V call is TRBV19, the J call TRBJ2-2; tentative D call: TRBD1 (5 bases). Deletions cut 6 bases from V and 0 bases from J, with 11 bases between. CDR1 and CDR2 from the germline V gene are LNHDA and SQIVND (reference sequence). The CDR3 length is 15 residues. The CDR3 coding sequence is TGTGCCAGTAGAAAAGGGGAAACGAACACCGGGGAGCTGTTTTTT. Its protein product is CASRKGETNTGELFF.

V usage is TRBV20-1 and J usage is TRBJ2-5, with TRBD2 matching 8 bases. CDR3 length: 13 residues. Germline values: CDR1 DFQATT, CDR2 SNEGSKA (reference sequence). Trimming took 0 bases from V and 6 from J; bases not matched to a gene: 3. The CDR3 coding sequence is TGCAGTGCTAGAGACTCGGGAGGGAAGACCCAGTACTTC. Encoded protein: CSARDSGGKTQYF.

The DNA for the CDR3 is TGTGCCAGCAGTACCCGGGAAACAGATACGCAGTATTTT. It translates to CASSTRETDTQYF. The chain is built from TRBV28 and TRBJ2-3; D possibly corresponds to TRBD2 (5 bases). CDR3 size: 13 residues. Germline CDR1 is MDHEN and CDR2 is SYDVKM. Between the trimmed V and J ends, which lost 5 bases and 3 bases, there was a span of 9 bases.

In its sample, this clonotype was seen once. J is TRBJ1-4 and V is TRBV20-1; D unresolved. Germline CDR1 DFQATT, CDR2 SNEGSKA (reference sequence). The CDR3 is 10 residues long. V shed 5 bases and J shed 11 bases, with 9 bases lying between them. CDR3 loop: CSASDTKLFF. The CDR3 region has the DNA TGCAGTGCTTCAGACACGAAACTGTTTTTT.

A few counts support this clonotype. The chain links TRBV4-2 to TRBJ2-5, with a possible D match to TRBD2 (6 bases). The CDR3 spans 19 residues. Germline V gives CDR1 LGHNA, CDR2 YNFKEQ. The germline V and J ends were trimmed by 0 bases and 2 bases, with 22 bases remaining between them. CDR3: CASSQDTPAGRGYQETQYF. The DNA of the CDR3 is TGTGCCAGCAGCCAAGATACCCCCGCGGGGCGGGGCTATCAAGAGACCCAGTACTTC.

V and J are TRBV10-1 and TRBJ2-5, with 13 bases lining up with TRBD2. V shed 6 bases and J 5 bases; nucleotides not matched to a gene: 9. Germline V CDR1 and CDR2: WNHNN, SYGVQD (reference sequence). CDR3 size: 16 residues. The DNA of the CDR3 is TGCGCCAGCAGATCGGGACTAGCGGGACTCGAGGAGACCCAGTACTTC. Translated, it gives CASRSGLAGLEETQYF.

This clonotype has only a few counts. This chain connects TRBV7-3 to TRBJ2-5, with D possibly TRBD1 on 6 matching bases. The DNA end is a closer match to TRBJ2-1, so the J assignment may be wrong. Per the germline V gene, CDR1 is SGHTA and CDR2 is FQGTGA. This CDR3 comprises 16 residues. The CDR3 region is CASSLNGLARGYEQFF. CDR3 nucleotide sequence: TGTGCCAGCAGCCTAAATGGGCTAGCAAGGGGGTATGAGCAGTTCTTC.